The 24 T cell receptor beta chains reported below all come from one sample, sequenced in a study of control samples from healthy donors and cancer patients. Clones were sequenced by immunoSEQ multiplex PCR, and TCRdb holds only the in-frame ones, with some missing. The sample has around 190,000 clones. Sequenced material: blood. The receptors were sampled from a woman in her thirties in good health.

The genes are TRBV7-8 and TRBJ2-1; perhaps TRBD1 as D (7 bases). The CDR3 runs 12 residues. Germline V CDR1 and CDR2: SGHVS, FQNEAQ. Trimming stripped 5 bases from V and 12 bases from J, with 14 bases between. CDR3 sequence reads: CASSRRGDRQFF. In DNA form, the CDR3 reads TGTGCCAGCAGCCGCAGGGGGGACCGGCAGTTCTTC. Supplemented by reference TRBV7-8 and TRBJ2-1, the full variable domain reads GAGVSQSPRYKVAKRGQDVALRCDPISGHVSLFWYQQALGQGPEFLTYFQNEAQLDKSGLPSDRFFAERPEGSVSTLKIQRTQQEDSAVYLCASSRRGDRQFFGPGTRLTVL.

The V gene is TRBV5-8, the J gene TRBJ1-2; TRBD1 is a possible D gene (5 bases). Deletions cut 3 bases from V and 7 bases from J, with 10 bases between. The CDR3 consists of 12 residues. Germline-derived CDR1 and CDR2 are SGHTS and YDEGEE. This CDR3 is CASSWGVVGYTF. The CDR3 bases are TGTGCCAGCAGCTGGGGGGTGGTTGGCTACACCTTC.

The chain employs TRBV6-1 and TRBJ1-6; 7 positions agree with TRBD1. The CDR3 runs 17 residues. Germline V lookup: CDR1 MNHNS, CDR2 SASEGT. V lost 0 bases to trimming and J lost 8 bases; unmatched junction nucleotides: 10. CDR3 in amino acids: CASSEALRGTVDSPLHF. For the CDR3, the DNA is TGTGCCAGCAGTGAAGCGCTTCGGGGGACAGTAGATTCACCCCTCCACTTT.

The chain combines TRBV4-1 with TRBJ1-5; 7 bases align to TRBD1. The length of the CDR3 is 15 residues. Germline V gene data show CDR1 as MGHRA and CDR2 as YSYEKL. With 0 bases clipped from V and 7 bases from J, the junction kept 6 bases outside the gene matches. CDR3 in DNA: TGCGCCAGCAGCCAAGAAGTTCAGGGGGGGCAGCCCCAGCATTTT. This encodes CASSQEVQGGQPQHF.

This chain links TRBV18 with TRBJ2-7; a possible D gene is TRBD1 (5 bases). CDR1 and CDR2 (germline): KGHSH, LQKENI. V was trimmed by 6 bases and J by 0 bases, leaving 9 bases between them. This CDR3 spans 13 amino acids. CDR3 in amino acids: CASSATDSYEQYF. The CDR3 bases are TGTGCCAGCTCGGCGACAGACTCCTACGAGCAGTACTTC.

The chain uses TRBV27 and TRBJ2-7; tentatively, D is TRBD1 or TRBD2 (5 bases each). Germline lookup yields CDR1 MNHEY and CDR2 SMNVEV (reference sequence). The CDR3 runs 13 residues. Trimming pared 4 bases from V and 3 bases from J, leaving 10 bases between. The CDR3 nucleotides read TGTGCCAGCAGTTCGGGACCCTACTACGAGCAGTACTTC. Translation: CASSSGPYYEQYF.

The gene calls are TRBV2 and TRBJ2-1; TRBD2 matches at 11 bases. V gave up 0 bases and J gave up 9 bases; unmatched junction bases: 7. This CDR3 is built from 16 residues. Germline V gene sequence: CDR1 SNHLY, CDR2 FYNNEI. DNA of the CDR3: TGTGCCAGCAGTGAAGCTGTAGCGGGGGGGCCGAGTGAGCAGTTCTTC. As protein: CASSEAVAGGPSEQFF. Variable domain in full (rest from reference TRBV2 and TRBJ2-1): EPEVTQTPSHQVTQMGQEVILRCVPISNHLYFYWYRQILGQKVEFLVSFYNNEISEKSEIFDDQFSVERPDGSNFTLKIRSTKLEDSAMYFCASSEAVAGGPSEQFFGPGTRLTVL.

The rearrangement links TRBV24-1 to TRBJ2-3; TRBD1 or TRBD2 may be the D gene (5 bases each). The V gene lost 4 bases and the J gene lost 2 bases, with 12 bases spanning the gap. From germline, CDR1 is KGHDR and CDR2 SFDVKD. CDR3 length equals 15 residues. The chain's CDR3 is CATSEWDGHTDTQYF. The DNA of the CDR3 is TGTGCCACCAGTGAGTGGGACGGTCACACAGATACGCAGTATTTT.

The chain recombines TRBV11-2 with TRBJ1-1; maybe TRBD1 (6 bases). The CDR3 totals 16 residues. Germline V lookup: CDR1 SGHAT, CDR2 FQNNGV. Deletions cut 2 bases from V and 5 bases from J, with 18 bases between. The CDR3 loop reads CASSLIWGRGWTEAFF. The CDR3, as DNA: TGTGCCAGCAGCTTAATTTGGGGCAGGGGATGGACTGAAGCTTTCTTT.

The chain is built from TRBV5-1 and TRBJ2-1; 15 nucleotides align to TRBD2. Germline assignment: CDR1 SGHRS and CDR2 YFSETQ. With V trimmed by 4 bases and J by 5 bases, 10 bases remained unmatched. This CDR3 contains 18 residues. CDR3: CASSIGTSGGKRNNEQFF. The CDR3 bases are TGCGCCAGCAGCATCGGGACTAGCGGGGGGAAGAGGAACAATGAGCAGTTCTTC. Based on the CDR3 plus reference TRBV5-1 and TRBJ2-1, the full variable domain is KAGVTQTPRYLIKTRGQQVTLSCSPISGHRSVSWYQQTPGQGLQFLFEYFSETQRNKGNFPGRFSGRQFSNSRSEMNVSTLELGDSALYLCASSIGTSGGKRNNEQFFGPGTRLTVL.

The chain is built from TRBV11-2 and TRBJ1-2; no definite D call. With 0 bases removed from V and 5 bases from J, the gap between germline ends came to 10 bases. Germline V gene data show CDR1 as SGHAT and CDR2 as FQNNGV. The CDR3 loop spans 14 amino acids. The CDR3 region is CASSLEFGSYGYTF. The CDR3 region has the DNA TGTGCCAGCAGCTTAGAATTTGGGAGTTATGGCTACACCTTC. Using reference TRBV11-2 and TRBJ1-2 for the parts outside the CDR3, the full variable domain is EAGVAQSPRYKIIEKRQSVAFWCNPISGHATLYWYQQILGQGPKLLIQFQNNGVVDDSQLPKDRFSAERLKGVDSTLKIQPAKLEDSAVYLCASSLEFGSYGYTFGSGTRLTVV.

J is TRBJ2-1 and V is TRBV1. TRBV1 is a known pseudogene. The CDR3 spans 10 residues. CDR3 residues: CTGSPDEQFF. In DNA, the CDR3 is TGCACCGGAAGTCCGGACGAGCAGTTCTTC.

V is TRBV13 and J is TRBJ2-5; 11 nucleotides line up with TRBD1. The CDR3 sequence is 16 residues long. Germline lookup yields CDR1 PRHDT and CDR2 FYEKMQ (reference sequence). Losses at the gene ends were 5 bases for V and 7 bases for J; bases not matched to a gene: 12. CDR3: CASSGGQGGPRATQYF. The CDR3 DNA reads TGTGCCAGCAGCGGGGGACAGGGGGGGCCCCGTGCGACCCAGTACTTC.

The chain employs TRBV11-3 and TRBJ2-3; D may be TRBD1 (5 bases). The CDR3 consists of 13 residues. Trimming took 2 bases from V and 5 from J, leaving 8 bases between them. Germline V gene data show CDR1 as SGHNT and CDR2 as YENEEA. Here the CDR3 DNA reads TGTGCCAGCAGCTTAACTCAGGGAGATACGCAGTATTTT. Protein: CASSLTQGDTQYF.

CDR3 bases: TGTGCCAGCAGGCCTAGGGGGCGCCAGGGCAATCAGCCCCAGCATTTT. Residues: CASRPRGRQGNQPQHF. The chain recombines TRBV28 with TRBJ1-5; 7 bases are shared with TRBD1. Germline V gene data show CDR1 as MDHEN and CDR2 as SYDVKM. The CDR3 is made up of 16 amino acids. J lost 2 bases, V lost 6 bases, and 10 bases had no gene match.

The chain recombines TRBV13 with TRBJ2-5; the match to TRBD1 covers 9 bases. CDR3 length equals 15 residues. V shed 5 bases and J 5 bases; nucleotides not matched to a gene: 9. The germline V gene has CDR1 PRHDT and CDR2 FYEKMQ (reference sequence). Here the CDR3 reads CASSPRDRAVETQYF. The CDR3 coding sequence is TGTGCCAGCAGCCCCCGGGACAGGGCGGTGGAGACCCAGTACTTC.

The chain joins TRBV6-2 or TRBV6-3 to TRBJ2-1; 12 nucleotides align to TRBD2. This CDR3 contains 14 residues. V trimming: 3 bases; J trimming: 14 bases; junction bases outside the gene matches: 8. Per the germline V gene, CDR1 is MNHEY and CDR2 is SVGEGT. CDR3 protein: CASSYTASGGAEFF. CDR3 DNA: TGTGCCAGCAGTTATACGGCTAGCGGGGGGGCCGAGTTCTTC.

On this clone: It is unclear where the CDR3 begins or ends on the DNA, so no DNA is shown, and the CDR3 is as TCRdb lists it. The chain couples TRBV6-5 to TRBJ2-5; the table calls TRBD1, which could not be checked here. Germline V gene sequence: CDR1 MNHEY, CDR2 SVGAGI. The CDR3 length equals 15 residues, ends included. CDR3 amino acids: CASSYSSGQGVTQYF.

The V gene is TRBV6-5, the J gene TRBJ2-3; D is unresolved. Per the germline V gene, CDR1 is MNHEY and CDR2 is SVGAGI. The length of the CDR3 is 16 residues. The V gene lost 0 bases and the J gene lost 6 bases, with 16 bases spanning the gap. CDR3: CASSYSRAPPTDTQYF. The CDR3 coding sequence is TGTGCCAGCAGTTACTCGCGAGCGCCTCCGACGGATACGCAGTATTTT.

This chain joins TRBV28 and TRBJ2-1; 7 bases map to TRBD2. CDR3 length: 14 amino acids. Unmatched junction bases numbered 7, after V lost 3 bases and J lost 8 bases. Per germline, CDR1 MDHEN and CDR2 SYDVKM. In DNA, the CDR3 is TGTGCCAGCAGTTTTTGGGGGGGTAGGCATGAGCAGTTCTTC. Residues: CASSFWGGRHEQFF. The full variable domain, its missing parts supplied by reference TRBV28 and TRBJ2-1, is DVKVTQSSRYLVKRTGEKVFLECVQDMDHENMFWYRQDPGLGLRLIYFSYDVKMKEKGDIPEGYSVSREKKERFSLILESASTNQTSMYLCASSFWGGRHEQFFGPGTRLTVL.

The chain combines TRBV19 with TRBJ2-1, with TRBD2 matching 7 bases. This CDR3 comprises 14 residues. J was trimmed by 3 bases and V by 5 bases; bases with no gene match: 4. Germline loops: CDR1 LNHDA, CDR2 SQIVND (reference sequence). The CDR3: CASSRPGGYNEQFF. The CDR3 nucleotides are TGTGCCAGTAGTCGTCCGGGGGGCTACAATGAGCAGTTCTTC.

The chain is built from TRBV29-1 and TRBJ1-5; TRBD1 is a possible D gene (6 bases). V was clipped by 7 bases and J by 6 bases, with 16 bases between them. The CDR3 is 13 amino acids. Germline assignment: CDR1 SQVTM and CDR2 ANQGSEA. The DNA of the CDR3 is TGCAGCGCCACCGAGGGGGAGAGTCAGCCCCAGCATTTT. This codes for CSATEGESQPQHF.

The chain employs TRBV30 and TRBJ2-3; D may match TRBD1 or TRBD2 (5 bases each). With 2 bases removed from V and 4 bases from J, the gap between germline ends came to 16 bases. Looked up from germline, CDR1 is GTSNPN and CDR2 is SVGIG (reference sequence). The CDR3 extends over 15 amino acids. DNA for the CDR3: TGTGCCTGGAGTACCAGCCTTCCGGGGCCAGATACGCAGTATTTT. It encodes CAWSTSLPGPDTQYF.

The V gene is TRBV18, the J gene TRBJ2-7; TRBD1 aligns across 7 bases. V gave up 2 bases and J gave up 6 bases; unmatched junction bases: 16. This CDR3 contains 17 residues. Germline CDR1 and CDR2: KGHSH and LQKENI. This CDR3 is CASSPRGGAGTASEQYF. Written as DNA, the CDR3 is TGTGCCAGCTCACCAAGAGGCGGCGCCGGGACAGCGTCCGAGCAGTACTTC.